These 2 T cell receptor beta chains were sequenced from one sample in a study of beta chain features in type 1 diabetes. Investigators reverse transcribed all isolated RNA, so they sequenced expressed TCRB transcripts. Data came from immunoSEQ multiplex PCR; TCRdb stores just in-frame clones and leaves some out. This sample has hundreds of thousands of clones, with 15% to 19% found just once. The sample taken for sequencing was naive CD4+ T cells from blood. Receptors were obtained from a man aged 18 to 29 in good health.

This clone was detected a few times. This chain uses TRBV4-3 with TRBJ2-1; 11 bases line up with TRBD2. This CDR3 region has 20 residues. The V and J ends lost 2 bases and 4 bases, in that order; junction bases with no gene match: 16. Germline values: CDR1 LGHNA, CDR2 YSLEER. The CDR3 loop reads CASSQSVVWLAGGSYNEQFF. CDR3 DNA: TGCGCCAGCAGCCAATCTGTGGTTTGGCTAGCGGGGGGTTCGTACAATGAGCAGTTCTTC.

In its sample, this clone was seen a few times. The V call is TRBV14, the J call TRBJ2-2; perhaps TRBD2 as D (5 bases). Germline CDR1 and CDR2: SGHDN and FVKESK. Trimming cost V 7 bases and J 3 bases, with 15 bases left between them. The CDR3 consists of 15 residues. CDR3 sequence (DNA): TGTGCCAGCACCAGAGGGTGGACGGACACCGGGGAGCTGTTTTTT. It translates to CASTRGWTDTGELFF.